The 27 T cell receptor beta chains listed next were all sequenced from one sample in a study of blood T cell repertoires in COVID-19. Method: immunoSEQ multiplex PCR; TCRdb's copy keeps in-frame clones and lacks some. The table includes about 480,000 clones, roughly 89% detected once. The sequencing input was peripheral blood. These receptors originate from a woman aged 25-40 years with acute or convalescent COVID-19.

This rearrangement joins TRBV7-2 to TRBJ2-2; 10 bases fit TRBD2. Germline CDR1 reads SGHTA; CDR2 reads FQGNSA. The CDR3 contains 19 residues. J was trimmed by 4 bases and V by 2 bases; bases with no gene match: 13. CDR3 in DNA: TGTGCCAGCAGCTTAACAATCCCCCCTAGCGGGGGCTTCACCGGGGAGCTGTTTTTT. Residues: CASSLTIPPSGGFTGELFF.

The chain joins TRBV5-3 to TRBJ2-5; TRBD2 might be the D (6 bases). TRBV5-3 is noted as an ORF with a role that remains uncertain. Between the trimmed V and J ends, which lost 4 bases and 10 bases, there was a span of 23 bases. CDR3 length equals 15 residues. DNA for the CDR3: TGTGCCAGAAGCAACGGTCGAGGGACTGCAATTTTCCAGTACTTC. Protein product: CARSNGRGTAIFQYF.

The chain joins TRBV27 to TRBJ2-3; 12 bases agree with TRBD2. This CDR3 is 15 amino acids long. CDR1 is MNHEY and CDR2 is SMNVEV in the germline V gene (reference sequence). Trimming at V came to 6 bases and at J to 1 base, leaving 2 bases not matched to a gene. The CDR3 spells CASRWTSGGTDTQYF. The CDR3 nucleotides are TGTGCCAGCAGATGGACTAGCGGGGGCACAGATACGCAGTATTTT.

The chain recombines TRBV7-3 with TRBJ1-1; a weak D match, TRBD1 (5 bases). This CDR3 comprises 14 residues. The germline V gene has CDR1 SGHTA and CDR2 FQGTGA. CDR3 residues: CAEVGALLNTEAFF. The CDR3 coding sequence is TGTGCTGAGGTAGGGGCCCTGCTGAACACTGAAGCTTTCTTT.

This clone was observed a single time. The chain's CDR3 is CASRGLAVDTQYF. CDR3 coding DNA: TGTGCCAGCAGAGGACTAGCGGTAGATACGCAGTATTTT. V is TRBV27 and J is TRBJ2-3; 10 bases align to TRBD2. With V trimmed by 6 bases and J by 5 bases, 2 bases remained unmatched. CDR3 length: 13 residues. Germline values: CDR1 MNHEY, CDR2 SMNVEV (reference sequence).

This clone was counted between two and nine times. The CDR3 spells CASSDRGGGGVPLHF. The CDR3 bases are TGTGCCAGCAGCGACCGAGGGGGCGGGGGGGTCCCCCTCCACTTT. V is TRBV9 and J is TRBJ1-6; 7 bases line up with TRBD1. V shed 3 bases and J 13 bases; nucleotides not matched to a gene: 13. CDR3 length: 15 residues. Germline lookup yields CDR1 SGDLS and CDR2 YYNGEE.

The rearrangement joins TRBV12-3 or TRBV12-4 to TRBJ1-3, with a tentative D call TRBD1 (6 bases). The CDR3 is 13 amino acids. Trimming removed 5 bases from V and 8 bases from J, with 13 bases in between. The DNA for the CDR3 is TGTGCCAGCAGTCAGGGGAGAGGCCACACCATATATTTT. Translation gives CASSQGRGHTIYF.

J is TRBJ2-1 and V is TRBV9; 7 bases map to TRBD1. The CDR3 has 15 amino acids. Trimming removed 4 bases from V and 6 bases from J; junction bases left unmatched: 10. CDR1 is SGDLS and CDR2 is YYNGEE in the germline V gene. In DNA form, the CDR3 reads TGTGCCAGCAGCCCCCGACAAGGACAGGTCAATGAGCAGTTCTTC. This codes for CASSPRQGQVNEQFF.

This rearrangement joins TRBV4-1 to TRBJ2-1, with 10 bases matching TRBD1. The CDR3 runs to 16 residues. Germline loops: CDR1 MGHRA, CDR2 YSYEKL. V shed 1 base and J 7 bases; nucleotides not matched to a gene: 7. CDR3 sequence reads: CASSQATGGVQNEQFF. Here the CDR3 DNA reads TGCGCCAGCAGCCAAGCGACAGGGGGCGTTCAAAATGAGCAGTTCTTC.

There are a few counts of this clone. V usage is TRBV6-5 and J usage is TRBJ2-7, with TRBD1 as a possible D gene (6 bases). With 8 bases removed from V and 4 bases from J, the gap between germline ends came to 21 bases. The germline CDR1 and CDR2 sequences are MNHEY and SVGAGI. The length of the CDR3 is 15 residues. The CDR3 DNA is TGTGCCAGCCGGCAAGTTGCCCAGGGGAGTTACGAGCAGTACTTC. Amino acids: CASRQVAQGSYEQYF.

This clone has only a few counts. This chain connects TRBV12-3 or TRBV12-4 to TRBJ1-5, with D uncertain. Trimming pared 6 bases from V and 5 bases from J, leaving 8 bases between. The length of the CDR3 is 12 residues. For the CDR3, the DNA is TGTGCCAGCAGCCCAACAGATCAGCCCCAGCATTTT. Protein: CASSPTDQPQHF.

V is TRBV12-5 and J is TRBJ2-5; the match to TRBD1 covers 12 bases. Germline V CDR1 and CDR2: LGHNT, FRNRAP. V lost 9 bases and J lost 4; bases outside the gene matches: 3. The CDR3 totals 13 residues. The CDR3 coding sequence is TGTGCTAGCGGGACAGGGGGCTTAGAGACCCAGTACTTC. This translates into CASGTGGLETQYF.

The chain recombines TRBV28 with TRBJ2-3; 10 bases match TRBD2. From germline, CDR1 is MDHEN and CDR2 SYDVKM. With 5 bases clipped from V and 7 bases from J, the junction kept 15 bases outside the gene matches. The CDR3 runs 17 residues. The CDR3 sequence: CASSLSQPGLATNTQYF. Written as DNA, the CDR3 is TGTGCCAGCAGTCTCTCCCAGCCGGGACTAGCGACTAATACGCAGTATTTT.

The CDR3 coding sequence is TGTGCCATCAGTGGACAGGGGATGAACACTGAAGCTTTCTTT. Translated, it gives CAISGQGMNTEAFF. This chain uses TRBV10-3 with TRBJ1-1, with TRBD1 identical over 8 bases. The germline V gene has CDR1 ENHRY and CDR2 SYGVKD. This CDR3 contains 14 residues. V lost 4 bases and J lost 0; bases outside the gene matches: 1.

The genes are TRBV12-2 and TRBJ2-5; TRBD2, the table's D call, lacks a check against the DNA. TRBV12-2 is labeled a pseudogene. This CDR3 is 16 amino acids long. CDR3 bases: TGTGCAAAAGGGACTAGCGGGGACGAAATGGGGGAGACCCAGTACTTC. It specifies CAKGTSGDEMGETQYF.

The count of this clone is one. The gene calls are TRBV6-5 and TRBJ1-4; 9 nucleotides align to TRBD1. This CDR3 is built from 14 residues. Trimming cost V 2 bases and J 7 bases; bases outside gene matches: 2. Germline V gene data show CDR1 as MNHEY and CDR2 as SVGAGI. The CDR3 protein is CASSYGTGIEKLFF. The CDR3 bases are TGTGCCAGCAGTTACGGGACAGGGATTGAAAAACTGTTTTTT.

This chain links TRBV6-6 with TRBJ2-5; 8 bases map to TRBD2. Per the germline V gene, CDR1 is MNHNY and CDR2 is SVGAGI (reference sequence). Trimming cost V 10 bases and J 4 bases; bases outside gene matches: 8. This CDR3 is 13 amino acids long. The CDR3 region has the DNA TGTGCCACTGCCGGGGGGGCGGTAGAGACCCAGTACTTC. Encoded protein: CATAGGAVETQYF.

This clone was counted once. The same CDR3 also results from other DNA sequences found in this sample. The chain recombines TRBV6-5 with TRBJ2-7, with D uncertain. Trimming left V 2 bases short and J 0 bases short, with 8 bases between. CDR3 length equals 14 residues. Per germline, CDR1 MNHEY and CDR2 SVGAGI. CDR3 loop: CASSYVASSYEQYF. The CDR3 bases are TGTGCCAGCAGTTACGTTGCGAGCTCCTACGAGCAGTACTTC.

V usage is TRBV5-1 and J usage is TRBJ1-2; TRBD1 aligns across 9 bases. The CDR3 extends over 14 amino acids. V lost 4 bases and J lost 5; bases outside the gene matches: 6. CDR1 and CDR2 from the germline V gene are SGHRS and YFSETQ. CDR3 in DNA: TGCGCCAGCAGCACGACAGGGGGAACTTATGGCTACACCTTC. Protein: CASSTTGGTYGYTF.

This clone was seen more than once but under ten times. The gene calls are TRBV9 and TRBJ2-2; 7 bases agree with TRBD1. Germline CDR1 is SGDLS and CDR2 is YYNGEE. The CDR3 spans 15 residues. V lost 4 bases and J lost 4; bases outside the gene matches: 7. The CDR3 region is CASSPRQGATGELFF. The DNA for the CDR3 is TGTGCCAGCAGCCCCCGACAGGGTGCCACCGGGGAGCTGTTTTTT.

The table lists this clone with a count of one. The chain recombines TRBV5-8 with TRBJ2-7; tentative D call: TRBD1 (6 bases). Germline CDR1 is SGHTS and CDR2 is YDEGEE. This CDR3 comprises 14 residues. The V gene lost 4 bases and the J gene lost 5 bases, with 16 bases spanning the gap. The chain's CDR3 is CASSVQGGRDEQYF. CDR3 DNA: TGTGCCAGCAGCGTACAGGGTGGTAGGGACGAGCAGTACTTC.

The chain combines TRBV5-1 with TRBJ2-5; TRBD1 agrees at 10 bases. Germline V gene lookup returns CDR1 SGHRS and CDR2 YFSETQ. This CDR3 comprises 14 residues. V lost 4 bases to trimming and J lost 4 bases; unmatched junction nucleotides: 4. CDR3 nucleotide sequence: TGCGCCAGCAGCCTCCGGGACAGGGGAGAGACCCAGTACTTC. Translation gives CASSLRDRGETQYF.

The chain links TRBV5-1 to TRBJ1-2, with TRBD1 matching over 10 bases. With 7 bases clipped from V and 9 bases from J, the junction kept 15 bases outside the gene matches. CDR1 SGHRS and CDR2 YFSETQ come from the germline V gene. This CDR3 contains 15 residues. This chain's CDR3 is CASHATGTGDRRYTF. The CDR3 DNA reads as TGCGCCAGCCATGCTACCGGGACAGGGGATCGTCGCTACACCTTC.

The gene calls are TRBV5-1 and TRBJ1-1; TRBD1 is a possible D gene (5 bases). The V end was cut by 0 bases, the J end by 2 bases, with 11 bases between. This CDR3 region has 15 residues. Looked up from germline, CDR1 is SGHRS and CDR2 is YFSETQ. CDR3 region: CASSLEGRSNTEAFF. The DNA for the CDR3 is TGCGCCAGCAGCTTGGAGGGGAGGTCTAACACTGAAGCTTTCTTT.

The chain is built from TRBV3-1 (or the pseudogene TRBV3-2) and TRBJ2-1, with 10 positions matching TRBD2. The germline CDR1 and CDR2 sequences are LGHDT and YNNKEL (reference sequence). This CDR3 is 18 amino acids long. V dropped 2 bases and J dropped 1; count of bases not matched to a gene: 8. The CDR3 nucleotides read TGTGCCAGCAGCCAATTAGCGGGGGGTCTTCTTTCCTACAATGAGCAGTTCTTC. Encoded protein: CASSQLAGGLLSYNEQFF.

The CDR3, as DNA: TGTGCCTGCAAAACAGGGGCCACAGATACGCAGTATTTT. It is translated as CACKTGATDTQYF. The chain has TRBV6-5 and TRBJ2-3, with TRBD1 matching 7 bases. This CDR3 has 13 residues. CDR1 MNHEY and CDR2 SVGAGI come from the germline V gene. Germline trimming cut 11 bases from V and 2 bases from J; bases unmatched to any gene: 7.

The rearrangement uses TRBV28 and TRBJ2-7; TRBD2 aligns across 11 bases. Losses at the gene ends were 4 bases for V and 0 bases for J; bases not matched to a gene: 8. CDR3 length equals 17 residues. The germline gives CDR1 MDHEN, CDR2 SYDVKM. CDR3 DNA: TGTGCCAGCAGTTCCCCAGGTACTAGCGGGGGCTCCTACGAGCAGTACTTC. This gives the protein CASSSPGTSGGSYEQYF.